This TCR beta chain is from a study of shared clonotypes between healthy human individuals. General observations from the study: Only blood was sampled, and tissue TCR repertoires likely differ from blood ones. It was observed that 4% to 6% of naive CD4 clonotypes were shared across several donors.

An approximately 200 ng quantity of DNA, around 30,000 T cell genomes, went into the sorted-subset replicate PCRs. Method: immunoSEQ multiplex PCR; TCRdb's copy keeps in-frame clones and lacks some. This sample carries roughly 2,000,000 clones, just under 95% of them seen once, and the ten largest clones take approximately 1.7%. Regarding this clone: The target antigen is unknown.

The CDR3 sequence is 18 residues long. With 0 bases removed from V and 0 bases from J, the gap between germline ends came to 17 bases. CDR1 and CDR2 (germline): MRHNA, SNTAGT. Naive CD8 cells lacked CD45RO, underwent positive selection for CCR7 and left out terminally differentiated effector memory CD45RA+ cells. The source of this sequence is a young man in good health. Some clones in this sample may be carry-over from other donors' samples. The sequencing input was naive CD8+ T cells from PBMCs. The chain has TRBV6-4 and TRBJ2-5; D uncertain. The CDR3 loop reads CASSDSVVLTLYQETQYF. CDR3 nucleotide sequence: TGTGCCAGCAGTGACTCGGTTGTGTTAACCCTGTACCAAGAGACCCAGTACTTC.